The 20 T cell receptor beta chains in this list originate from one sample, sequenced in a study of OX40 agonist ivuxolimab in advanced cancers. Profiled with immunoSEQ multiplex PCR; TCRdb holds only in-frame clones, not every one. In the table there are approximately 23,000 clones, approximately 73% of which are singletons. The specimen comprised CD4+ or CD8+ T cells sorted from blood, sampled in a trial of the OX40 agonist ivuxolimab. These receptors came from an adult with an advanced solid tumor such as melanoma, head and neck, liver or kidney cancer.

Here the CDR3 DNA reads TGTGCCAGCAGTTACTCGATCGGGGATGGCTACACCTTC. This encodes CASSYSIGDGYTF. The chain combines TRBV6-5 with TRBJ1-2; no definite D call. CDR1 and CDR2 (germline): MNHEY, SVGAGI. The CDR3 is 13 residues long. Trimming took 0 bases from V and 6 from J, leaving 8 bases between them.

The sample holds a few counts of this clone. CDR3 in amino acids: CASSSGGTGTGNYGYTF. DNA of the CDR3: TGTGCCAGCAGCTCAGGTGGGACAGGGACAGGGAACTATGGCTACACCTTC. The rearrangement joins TRBV7-8 to TRBJ1-2; 9 bases agree with TRBD1. From germline, CDR1 is SGHVS and CDR2 FQNEAQ. This CDR3 has 17 residues. V lost 4 bases, J lost 2 bases, and 11 bases stayed unmatched.

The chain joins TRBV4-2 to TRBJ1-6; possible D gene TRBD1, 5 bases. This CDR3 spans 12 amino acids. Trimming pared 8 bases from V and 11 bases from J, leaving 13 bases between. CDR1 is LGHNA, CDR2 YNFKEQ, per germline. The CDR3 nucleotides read TGTGCCAGCGGGACTCCACGTGCACCCCTCCACTTT. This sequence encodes CASGTPRAPLHF.

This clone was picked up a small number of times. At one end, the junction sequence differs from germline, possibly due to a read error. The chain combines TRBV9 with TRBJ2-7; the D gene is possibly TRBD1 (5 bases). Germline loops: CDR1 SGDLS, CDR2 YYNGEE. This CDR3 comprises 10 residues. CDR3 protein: CASRPQQGVF. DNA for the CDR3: TGTGCCAGCAGACCCCAGCAGGGTGTCTTC.

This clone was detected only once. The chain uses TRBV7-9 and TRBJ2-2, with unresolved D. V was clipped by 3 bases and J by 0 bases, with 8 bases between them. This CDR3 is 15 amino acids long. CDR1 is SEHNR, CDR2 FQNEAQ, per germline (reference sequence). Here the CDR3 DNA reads TGTGCCAGCAGCTTCGGTCTAGCGAACACCGGGGAGCTGTTTTTT. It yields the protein CASSFGLANTGELFF. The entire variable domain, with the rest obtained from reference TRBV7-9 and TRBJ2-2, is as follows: DTGVSQNPRHKITKRGQNVTFRCDPISEHNRLYWYRQTLGQGPEFLTYFQNEAQLEKSRLLSDRFSAERPKGSFSTLEIQRTEQGDSAMYLCASSFGLANTGELFFGEGSRLTVL.

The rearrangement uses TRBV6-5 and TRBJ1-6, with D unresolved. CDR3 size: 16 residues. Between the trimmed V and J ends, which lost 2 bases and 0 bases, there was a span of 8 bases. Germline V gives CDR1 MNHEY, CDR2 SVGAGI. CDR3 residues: CASSYGLNSYNSPLHF. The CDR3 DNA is TGTGCCAGCAGTTACGGATTGAACTCCTATAATTCACCCCTCCACTTT.

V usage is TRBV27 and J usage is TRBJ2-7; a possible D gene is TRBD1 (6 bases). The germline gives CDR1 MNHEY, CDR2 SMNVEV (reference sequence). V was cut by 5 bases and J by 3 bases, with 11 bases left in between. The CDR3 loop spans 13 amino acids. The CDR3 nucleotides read TGTGCCAGCAGTAGGCAGGGGTACTACGAGCAGTACTTC. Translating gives CASSRQGYYEQYF.

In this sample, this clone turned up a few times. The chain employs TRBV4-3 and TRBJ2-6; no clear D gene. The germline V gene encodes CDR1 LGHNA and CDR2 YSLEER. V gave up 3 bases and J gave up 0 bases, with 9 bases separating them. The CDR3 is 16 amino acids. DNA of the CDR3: TGCGCCAGCAGCCAGGTCCTCTTCTCTGGGGCCAACGTCCTGACTTTC. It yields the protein CASSQVLFSGANVLTF.

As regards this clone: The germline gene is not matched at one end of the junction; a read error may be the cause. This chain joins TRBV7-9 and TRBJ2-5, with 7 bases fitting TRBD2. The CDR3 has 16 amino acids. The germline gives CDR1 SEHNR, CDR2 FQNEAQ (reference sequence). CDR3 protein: CASSLKASGNLETPYF. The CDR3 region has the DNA TGTGCCAGCAGCTTAAAGGCTAGCGGAAATCTAGAGACCCCGTACTTC.

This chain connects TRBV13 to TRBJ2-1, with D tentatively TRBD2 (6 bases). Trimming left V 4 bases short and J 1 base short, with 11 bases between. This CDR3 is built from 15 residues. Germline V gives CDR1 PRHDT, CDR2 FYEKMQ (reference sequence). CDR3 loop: CASSYQGGSYNEQFF. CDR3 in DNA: TGTGCCAGCAGCTACCAAGGAGGGTCCTACAATGAGCAGTTCTTC.

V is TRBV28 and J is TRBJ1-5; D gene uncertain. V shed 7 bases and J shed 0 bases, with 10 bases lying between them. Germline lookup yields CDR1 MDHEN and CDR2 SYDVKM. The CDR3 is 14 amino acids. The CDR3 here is CASNFFASNQPQHF. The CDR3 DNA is TGTGCCAGCAACTTTTTCGCTAGCAATCAGCCCCAGCATTTT.

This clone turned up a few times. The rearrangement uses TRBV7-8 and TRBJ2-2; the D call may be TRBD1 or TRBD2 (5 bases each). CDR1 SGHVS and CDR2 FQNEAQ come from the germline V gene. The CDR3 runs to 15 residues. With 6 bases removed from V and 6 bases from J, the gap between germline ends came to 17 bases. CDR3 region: CASRPSSRGSGELFF. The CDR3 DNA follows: TGTGCCAGCAGGCCTTCATCTCGGGGCTCCGGGGAGCTGTTTTTT.

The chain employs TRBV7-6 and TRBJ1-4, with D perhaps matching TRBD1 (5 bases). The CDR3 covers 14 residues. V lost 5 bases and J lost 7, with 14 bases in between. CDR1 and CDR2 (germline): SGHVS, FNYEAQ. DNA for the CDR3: TGTGCCAGCAGCCCCCGGGGGGGTCTTGAAAAACTGTTTTTT. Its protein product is CASSPRGGLEKLFF.

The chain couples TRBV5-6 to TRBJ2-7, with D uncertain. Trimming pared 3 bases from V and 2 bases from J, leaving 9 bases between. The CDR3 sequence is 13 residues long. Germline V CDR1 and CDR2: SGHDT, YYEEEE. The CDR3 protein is CASSWGGTYEQYF. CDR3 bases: TGTGCCAGCAGCTGGGGTGGTACCTACGAGCAGTACTTC.

DNA for the CDR3: TGTGCCAGCAGTTTTTATTCGGACACCGGGGAGCTGTTTTTT. It translates to CASSFYSDTGELFF. The chain uses TRBV28 and TRBJ2-2; D not certain. Germline assignment: CDR1 MDHEN and CDR2 SYDVKM. The CDR3 runs to 14 residues. V lost 3 bases to trimming and J lost 3 bases, with 8 bases between them. Full variable domain (missing parts from reference TRBV28 and TRBJ2-2): DVKVTQSSRYLVKRTGEKVFLECVQDMDHENMFWYRQDPGLGLRLIYFSYDVKMKEKGDIPEGYSVSREKKERFSLILESASTNQTSMYLCASSFYSDTGELFFGEGSRLTVL.

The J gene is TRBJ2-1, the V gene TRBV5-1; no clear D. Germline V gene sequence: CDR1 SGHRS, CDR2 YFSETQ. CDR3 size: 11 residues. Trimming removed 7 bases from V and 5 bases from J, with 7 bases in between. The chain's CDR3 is CASRLNNEQFF. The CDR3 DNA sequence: TGCGCCAGCCGACTGAACAATGAGCAGTTCTTC.

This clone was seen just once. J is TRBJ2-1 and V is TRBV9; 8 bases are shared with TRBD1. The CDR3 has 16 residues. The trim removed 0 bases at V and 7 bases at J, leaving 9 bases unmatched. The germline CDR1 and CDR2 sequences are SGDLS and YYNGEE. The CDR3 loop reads CASSVAGTGPLNEQFF. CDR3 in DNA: TGTGCCAGCAGCGTAGCAGGGACAGGCCCGCTTAATGAGCAGTTCTTC.

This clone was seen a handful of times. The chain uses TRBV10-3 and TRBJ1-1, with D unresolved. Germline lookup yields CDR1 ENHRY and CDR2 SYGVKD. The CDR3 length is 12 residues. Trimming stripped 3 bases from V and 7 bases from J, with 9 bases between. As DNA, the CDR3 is TGTGCCATCAGTGACCCACAAGATGAAGCTTTCTTT. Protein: CAISDPQDEAFF.

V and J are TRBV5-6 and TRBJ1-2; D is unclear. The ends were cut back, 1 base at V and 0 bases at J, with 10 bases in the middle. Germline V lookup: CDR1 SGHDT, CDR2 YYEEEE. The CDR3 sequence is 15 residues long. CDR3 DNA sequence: TGTGCCAGCAGCTTGCAGACCTCAACTAACTATGGCTACACCTTC. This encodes CASSLQTSTNYGYTF.

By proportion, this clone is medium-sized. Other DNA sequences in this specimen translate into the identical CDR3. The CDR3 DNA is TGCGCCAGCAGCCCTTACTTACTAGCGGGGGGGCTTGCCGGGGAGCTGTTTTTT. Translation gives CASSPYLLAGGLAGELFF. The J gene is TRBJ2-2, the V gene TRBV4-1; 13 bases match TRBD2. Unmatched junction bases numbered 11, after V lost 4 bases and J lost 6 bases. This CDR3 is built from 18 residues. The germline gives CDR1 MGHRA, CDR2 YSYEKL.